This TCR beta chain was recovered during a study of CD8+ T cells in alopecia areata. cDNA reverse transcribed from extracted RNA served as the sequencing template. Data came from immunoSEQ multiplex PCR; TCRdb stores just in-frame clones and leaves some out. The data contain some 160,000 clones, 62% of them singletons. Both CD4+ and CD8+ T cells were separated by sorting PBMCs. Trimming shortened V by 0 bases and J by 3 bases, and 12 bases separated the two germline ends. This CDR3 is 16 amino acids long. Germline CDR1 reads MNHEY; CDR2 reads SVGAGI. The receptor's source is a human donor in good health. The material sequenced was CD8+ T cells sorted from blood. V usage is TRBV6-5 and J usage is TRBJ2-1; a weak D match, TRBD2 (6 bases). CDR3 nucleotides: TGTGCCAGCAGTTACTCGAGAGCGGGCGGCTACAATGAGCAGTTCTTC. Translated: CASSYSRAGGYNEQFF.